This T cell receptor beta chain originates from a study of blood T cell repertoires in COVID-19. About the research overall: Material from acute and convalescent COVID-19 was sourced from the United States, Italy and Spain. Sources were T cells, B-cell-depleted T cells, or PBMCs; the material itself was cDNA or gDNA.

From germline, CDR1 is SGHDN and CDR2 FVKESK. V was trimmed by 1 base and J by 0 bases, leaving 7 bases between them. The CDR3 spans 15 residues. Enrolment of Seattle patients took place during active infection, and they were followed longitudinally. The repertoire was sequenced with immunoSEQ multiplex PCR; TCRdb's copy has only in-frame clones and lacks some. The data contain roughly 100,000 clones, roughly 89% of them seen just once; the ten biggest clones take up 1.5% to 2%. Sequencing used peripheral blood. This TCR was recovered from a woman between 50 and 59 years old with COVID-19, enrolled during active disease. The chain is built from TRBV14 and TRBJ2-1; possibly TRBD1 for D (5 bases). The CDR3: CASSQGGNSYNEQFF. The CDR3 nucleotides read TGTGCCAGCAGCCAAGGGGGCAACTCCTACAATGAGCAGTTCTTC.